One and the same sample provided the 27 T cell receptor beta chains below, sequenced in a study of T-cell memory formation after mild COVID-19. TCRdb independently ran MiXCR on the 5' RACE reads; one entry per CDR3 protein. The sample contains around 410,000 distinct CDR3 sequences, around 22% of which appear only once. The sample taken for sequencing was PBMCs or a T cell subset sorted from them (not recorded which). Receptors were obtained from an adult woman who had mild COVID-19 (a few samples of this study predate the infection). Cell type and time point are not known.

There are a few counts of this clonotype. CDR3 in amino acids: CSARDGDAGASTDTQYF. The CDR3 nucleotides are TGCAGTGCTAGAGATGGGGACGCGGGGGCTAGCACAGATACGCAGTATTTT. The chain couples TRBV20-1 to TRBJ2-3, with TRBD2 as a possible D gene (7 bases). This CDR3 is 17 amino acids long. The V and J ends lost 0 bases and 0 bases respectively, with 16 bases between them. Germline CDR1 reads DFQATT; CDR2 reads SNEGSKA (reference sequence).

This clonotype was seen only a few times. The CDR3 protein is CASSYPGGGEQYF. CDR3 nucleotide sequence: TGTGCCAGCAGCTACCCAGGGGGCGGCGAGCAGTACTTC. This chain connects TRBV7-8 to TRBJ2-7; 8 bases match TRBD1. The V segment lost 4 bases and the J segment 6 bases; nucleotides outside the gene matches: 5. The CDR3 totals 13 residues. In germline, CDR1 is SGHVS, CDR2 FQNEAQ.

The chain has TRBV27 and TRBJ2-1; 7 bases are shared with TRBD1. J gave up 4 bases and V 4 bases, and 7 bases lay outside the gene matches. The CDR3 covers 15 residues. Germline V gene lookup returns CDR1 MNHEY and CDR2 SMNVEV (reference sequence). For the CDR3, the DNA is TGTGCCAGCAGTTCCCCAAGACAGGGTTACAATGAGCAGTTCTTC. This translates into CASSSPRQGYNEQFF.

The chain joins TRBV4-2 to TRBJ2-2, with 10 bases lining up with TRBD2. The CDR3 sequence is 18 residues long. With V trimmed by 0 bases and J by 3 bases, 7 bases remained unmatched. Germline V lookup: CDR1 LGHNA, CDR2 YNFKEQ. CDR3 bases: TGTGCCAGCAGCCAAGAGTGGAGGACTAGCGGCCACACCGGGGAGCTGTTTTTT. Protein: CASSQEWRTSGHTGELFF.

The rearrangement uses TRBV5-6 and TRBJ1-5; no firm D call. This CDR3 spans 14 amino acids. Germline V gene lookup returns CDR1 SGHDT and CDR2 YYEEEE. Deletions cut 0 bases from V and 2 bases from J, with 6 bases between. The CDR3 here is CASSLDGGNQPQHF. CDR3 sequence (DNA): TGTGCCAGCAGCTTGGACGGGGGCAATCAGCCCCAGCATTTT.

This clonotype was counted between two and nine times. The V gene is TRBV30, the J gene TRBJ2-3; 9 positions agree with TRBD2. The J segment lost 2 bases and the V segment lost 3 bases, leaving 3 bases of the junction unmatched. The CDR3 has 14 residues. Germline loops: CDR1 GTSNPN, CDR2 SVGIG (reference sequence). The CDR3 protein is CAWRGLAVTDTQYF. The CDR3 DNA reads TGTGCCTGGAGGGGACTAGCCGTCACAGATACGCAGTATTTT.

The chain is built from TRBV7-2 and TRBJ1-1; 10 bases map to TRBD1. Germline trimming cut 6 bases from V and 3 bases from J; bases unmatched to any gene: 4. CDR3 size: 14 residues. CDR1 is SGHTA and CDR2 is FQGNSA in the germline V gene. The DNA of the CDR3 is TGTGCCAGCAGGCGACAGGGGGCTGACACTGAAGCTTTCTTT. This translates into CASRRQGADTEAFF.

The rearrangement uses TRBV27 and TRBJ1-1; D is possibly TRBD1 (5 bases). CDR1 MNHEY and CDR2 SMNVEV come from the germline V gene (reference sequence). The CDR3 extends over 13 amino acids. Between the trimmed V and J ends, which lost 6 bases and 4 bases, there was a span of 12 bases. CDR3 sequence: CASRGVGPTEAFF. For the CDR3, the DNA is TGTGCCAGCAGGGGGGTGGGCCCCACTGAAGCTTTCTTT.

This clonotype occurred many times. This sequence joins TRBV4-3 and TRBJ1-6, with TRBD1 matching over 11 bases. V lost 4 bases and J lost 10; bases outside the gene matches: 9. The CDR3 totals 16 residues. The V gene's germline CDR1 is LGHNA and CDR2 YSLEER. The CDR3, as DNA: TGCGCCAGCAGCCCCACGTCCGGGACAGGGGGATCACCCCTCCACTTT. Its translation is CASSPTSGTGGSPLHF.

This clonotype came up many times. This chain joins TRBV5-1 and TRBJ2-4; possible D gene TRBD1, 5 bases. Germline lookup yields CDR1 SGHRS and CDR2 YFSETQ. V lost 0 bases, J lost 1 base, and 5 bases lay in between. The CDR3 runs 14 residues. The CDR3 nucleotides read TGCGCCAGCAGCTTGGGACAGGCCAAAAACATTCAGTACTTC. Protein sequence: CASSLGQAKNIQYF.

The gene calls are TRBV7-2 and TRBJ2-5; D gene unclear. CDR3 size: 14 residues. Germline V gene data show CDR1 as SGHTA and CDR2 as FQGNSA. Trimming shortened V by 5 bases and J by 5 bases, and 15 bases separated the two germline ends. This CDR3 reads CASSRTGVVETQYF. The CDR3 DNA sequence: TGTGCCAGCAGCCGCACTGGTGTGGTGGAGACCCAGTACTTC.

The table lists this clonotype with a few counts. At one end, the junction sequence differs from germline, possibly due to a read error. The CDR3 loop is CASSKKKSTGGEVF. CDR3 DNA sequence: TGTGCCAGCAGCAAGAAGAAAAGCACAGGGGGCGAGGTCTTC. The rearrangement uses TRBV5-4 and TRBJ2-5; TRBD1 agrees at 9 bases. The CDR3 has 14 amino acids. Germline-derived CDR1 and CDR2 are SGHNT and YYREEE (reference sequence).

Here the CDR3 DNA reads TGTGCCAGCAGCTTAGTTAACAGCGGGAACACTGAAGCTTTCTTT. Translated, it gives CASSLVNSGNTEAFF. The rearrangement joins TRBV7-9 to TRBJ1-1; D not resolved. Germline V gives CDR1 SEHNR, CDR2 FQNEAQ (reference sequence). This CDR3 has 15 residues. V was cut by 1 base and J by 1 base, with 10 bases left in between.

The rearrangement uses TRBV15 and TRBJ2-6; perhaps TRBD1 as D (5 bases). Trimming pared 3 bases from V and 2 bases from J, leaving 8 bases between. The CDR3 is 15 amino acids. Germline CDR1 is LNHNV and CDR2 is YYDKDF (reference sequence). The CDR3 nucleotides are TGTGCCACCAGCAGCCAAGGGGCTGGGGCCAACGTCCTGACTTTC. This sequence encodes CATSSQGAGANVLTF.

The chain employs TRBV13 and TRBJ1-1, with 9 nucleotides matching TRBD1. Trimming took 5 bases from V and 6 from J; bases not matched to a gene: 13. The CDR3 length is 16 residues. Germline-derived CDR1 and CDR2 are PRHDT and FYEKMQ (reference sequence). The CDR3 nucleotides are TGTGCCAGCAGCAAACGGGGAGGACAGGGGTTCGCTGAAGCTTTCTTT. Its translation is CASSKRGGQGFAEAFF.

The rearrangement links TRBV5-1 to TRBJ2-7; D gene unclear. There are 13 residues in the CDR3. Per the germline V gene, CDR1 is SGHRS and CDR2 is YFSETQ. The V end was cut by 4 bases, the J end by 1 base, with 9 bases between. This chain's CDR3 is CASSHGRSYEQYF. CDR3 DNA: TGCGCCAGCAGCCATGGAAGGTCCTACGAGCAGTACTTC.

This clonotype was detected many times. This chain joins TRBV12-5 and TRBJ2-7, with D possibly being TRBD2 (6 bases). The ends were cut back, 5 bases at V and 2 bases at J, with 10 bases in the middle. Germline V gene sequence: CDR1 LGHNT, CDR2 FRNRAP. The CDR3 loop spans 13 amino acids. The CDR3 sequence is CASGPGRTYEQYF. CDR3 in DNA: TGTGCTAGTGGTCCCGGGAGAACCTACGAGCAGTACTTC.

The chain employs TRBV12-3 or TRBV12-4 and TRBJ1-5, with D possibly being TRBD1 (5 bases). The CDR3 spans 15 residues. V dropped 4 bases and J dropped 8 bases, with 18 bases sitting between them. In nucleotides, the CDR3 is TGTGCCAGCAGTTATGGTTCAGGGTTTCGTGAGCCCCAGCATTTT. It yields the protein CASSYGSGFREPQHF.

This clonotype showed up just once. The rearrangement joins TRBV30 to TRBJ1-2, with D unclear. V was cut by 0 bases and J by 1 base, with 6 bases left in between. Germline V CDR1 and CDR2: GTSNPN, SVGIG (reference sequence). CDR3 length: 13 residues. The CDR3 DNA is TGTGCCTGGAGTGTTCGGGTTAACTATGGCTACACCTTC. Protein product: CAWSVRVNYGYTF.

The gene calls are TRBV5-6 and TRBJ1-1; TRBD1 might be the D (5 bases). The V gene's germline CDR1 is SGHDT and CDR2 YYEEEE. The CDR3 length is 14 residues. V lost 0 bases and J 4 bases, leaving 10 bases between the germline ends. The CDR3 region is CASSLVGRATEAFF. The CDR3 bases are TGTGCCAGCAGCTTGGTTGGCAGGGCCACTGAAGCTTTCTTT.

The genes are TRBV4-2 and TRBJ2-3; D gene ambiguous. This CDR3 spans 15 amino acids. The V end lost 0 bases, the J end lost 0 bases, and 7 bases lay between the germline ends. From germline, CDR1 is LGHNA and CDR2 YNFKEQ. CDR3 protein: CASSQDLPSTDTQYF. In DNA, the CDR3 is TGTGCCAGCAGCCAAGACTTGCCTAGCACAGATACGCAGTATTTT.

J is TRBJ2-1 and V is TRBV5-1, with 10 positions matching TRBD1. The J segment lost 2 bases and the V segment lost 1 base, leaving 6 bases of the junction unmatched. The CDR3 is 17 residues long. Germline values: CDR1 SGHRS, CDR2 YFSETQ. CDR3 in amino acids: CASSLIGQGGTYNEQFF. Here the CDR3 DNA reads TGCGCCAGCAGCTTGATAGGACAGGGGGGGACCTACAATGAGCAGTTCTTC.

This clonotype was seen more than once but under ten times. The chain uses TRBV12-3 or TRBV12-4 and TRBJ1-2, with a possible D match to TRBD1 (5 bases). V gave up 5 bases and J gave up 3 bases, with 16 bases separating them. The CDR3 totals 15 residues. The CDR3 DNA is TGTGCCAGCAGTCCGGGGGTGGGGACTTACTATGGCTACACCTTC. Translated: CASSPGVGTYYGYTF.

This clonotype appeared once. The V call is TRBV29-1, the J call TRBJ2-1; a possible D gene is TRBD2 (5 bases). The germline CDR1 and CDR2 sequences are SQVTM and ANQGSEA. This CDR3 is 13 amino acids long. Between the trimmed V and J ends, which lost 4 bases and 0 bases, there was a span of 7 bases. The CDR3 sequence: CSVVAGSYNEQFF. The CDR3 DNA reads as TGCAGCGTTGTGGCGGGCTCCTACAATGAGCAGTTCTTC.

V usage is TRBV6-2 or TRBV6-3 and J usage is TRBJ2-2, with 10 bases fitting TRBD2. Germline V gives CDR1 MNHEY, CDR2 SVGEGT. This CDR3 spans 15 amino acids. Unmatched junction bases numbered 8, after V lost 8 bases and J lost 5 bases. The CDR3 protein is CASLQGLAVTGELFF. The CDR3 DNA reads TGTGCCAGCCTTCAAGGACTAGCGGTAACCGGGGAGCTGTTTTTT.

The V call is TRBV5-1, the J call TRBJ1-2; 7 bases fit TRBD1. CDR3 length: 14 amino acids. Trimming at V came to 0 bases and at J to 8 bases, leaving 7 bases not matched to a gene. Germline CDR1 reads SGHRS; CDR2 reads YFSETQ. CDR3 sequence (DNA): TGCGCCAGCAGCTTGGAGACAGGGATAATCGGCTACACCTTC. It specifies CASSLETGIIGYTF.

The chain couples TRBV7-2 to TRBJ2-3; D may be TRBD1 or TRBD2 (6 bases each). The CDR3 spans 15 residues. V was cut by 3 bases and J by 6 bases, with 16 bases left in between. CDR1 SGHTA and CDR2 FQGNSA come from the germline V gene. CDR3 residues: CASSFEWGAGDTQYF. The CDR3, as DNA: TGTGCCAGCAGCTTCGAGTGGGGGGCGGGGGATACGCAGTATTTT.